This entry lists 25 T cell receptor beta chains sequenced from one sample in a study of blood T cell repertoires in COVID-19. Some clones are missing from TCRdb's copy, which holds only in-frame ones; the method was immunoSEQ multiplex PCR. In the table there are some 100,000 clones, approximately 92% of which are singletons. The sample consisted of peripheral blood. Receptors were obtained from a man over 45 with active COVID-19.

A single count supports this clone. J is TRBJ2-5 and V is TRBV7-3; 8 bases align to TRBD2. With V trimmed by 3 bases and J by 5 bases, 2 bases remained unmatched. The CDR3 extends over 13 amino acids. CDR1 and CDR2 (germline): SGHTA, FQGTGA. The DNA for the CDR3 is TGTGCCAGCAGCTTCGAGCGGGAGGAGACCCAGTACTTC. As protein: CASSFEREETQYF.

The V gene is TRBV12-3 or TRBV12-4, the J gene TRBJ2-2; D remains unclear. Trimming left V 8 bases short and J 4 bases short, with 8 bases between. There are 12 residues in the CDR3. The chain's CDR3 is CASGVGTGELFF. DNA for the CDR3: TGTGCCAGCGGAGTCGGCACCGGGGAGCTGTTTTTT.

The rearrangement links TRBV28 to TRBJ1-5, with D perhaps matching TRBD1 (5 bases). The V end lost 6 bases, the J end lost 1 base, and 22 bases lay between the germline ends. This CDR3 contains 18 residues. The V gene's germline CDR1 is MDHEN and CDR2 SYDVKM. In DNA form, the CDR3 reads TGTGCCAGCAGCCCCAACGGCGCGGCGGCAGGGAGCAATCAGCCCCAGCATTTT. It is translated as CASSPNGAAAGSNQPQHF.

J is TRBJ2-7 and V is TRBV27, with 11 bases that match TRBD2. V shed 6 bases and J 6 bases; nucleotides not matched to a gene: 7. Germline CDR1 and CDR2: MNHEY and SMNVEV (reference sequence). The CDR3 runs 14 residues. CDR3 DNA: TGTGCCAGCAGGGTGACTAGCGGGATTGGCGAGCAGTACTTC. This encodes CASRVTSGIGEQYF.

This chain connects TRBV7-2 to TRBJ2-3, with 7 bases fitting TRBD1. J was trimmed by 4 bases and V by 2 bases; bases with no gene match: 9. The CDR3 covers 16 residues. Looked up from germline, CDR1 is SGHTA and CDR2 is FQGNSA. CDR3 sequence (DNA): TGTGCCAGCAGCTTACGGAGGACAGGCAAGGCAGATACGCAGTATTTT. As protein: CASSLRRTGKADTQYF.

In DNA form, the CDR3 reads TGTGCCAGTTCGCTAGCGGGTCGAACAGATACGCAGTATTTT. Protein: CASSLAGRTDTQYF. The chain recombines TRBV19 with TRBJ2-3; 8 bases are a match to TRBD2. Germline loops: CDR1 LNHDA, CDR2 SQIVND (reference sequence). With 8 bases clipped from V and 3 bases from J, the junction kept 7 bases outside the gene matches. CDR3 length: 14 amino acids.

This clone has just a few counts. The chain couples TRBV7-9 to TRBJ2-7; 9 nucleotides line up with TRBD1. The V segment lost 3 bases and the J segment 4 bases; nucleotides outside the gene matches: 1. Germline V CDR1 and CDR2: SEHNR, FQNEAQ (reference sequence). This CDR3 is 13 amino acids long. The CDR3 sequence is CASSFGQGYEQYF. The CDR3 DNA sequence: TGTGCCAGCAGCTTCGGACAGGGGTACGAGCAGTACTTC.

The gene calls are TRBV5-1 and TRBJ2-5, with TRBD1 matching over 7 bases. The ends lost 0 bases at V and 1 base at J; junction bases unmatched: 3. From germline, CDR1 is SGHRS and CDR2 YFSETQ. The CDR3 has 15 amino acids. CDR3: CASSLARDSQETQYF. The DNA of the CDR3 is TGCGCCAGCAGCTTGGCCCGGGACAGCCAAGAGACCCAGTACTTC.

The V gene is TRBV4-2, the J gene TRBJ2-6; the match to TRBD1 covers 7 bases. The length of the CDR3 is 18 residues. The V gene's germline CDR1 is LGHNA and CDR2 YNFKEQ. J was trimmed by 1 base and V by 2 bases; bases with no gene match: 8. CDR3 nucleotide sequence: TGTGCCAGCAGCCAAACAGGGGCATCTAGGTCTGGGGCCAACGTCCTGACTTTC. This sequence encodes CASSQTGASRSGANVLTF.

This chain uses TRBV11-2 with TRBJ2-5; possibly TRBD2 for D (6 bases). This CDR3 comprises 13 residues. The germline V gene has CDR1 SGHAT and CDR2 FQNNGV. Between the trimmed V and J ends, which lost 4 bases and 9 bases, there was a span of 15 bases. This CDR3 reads CASSWGPGGAQYF. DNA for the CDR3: TGTGCCAGCAGCTGGGGCCCCGGCGGGGCCCAGTACTTC.

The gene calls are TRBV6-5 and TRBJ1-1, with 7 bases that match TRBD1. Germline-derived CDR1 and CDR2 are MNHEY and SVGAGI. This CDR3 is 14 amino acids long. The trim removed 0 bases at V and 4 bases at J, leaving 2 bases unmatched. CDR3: CASSYSQGSTEAFF. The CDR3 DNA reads TGTGCCAGCAGTTACTCACAGGGGAGCACTGAAGCTTTCTTT.

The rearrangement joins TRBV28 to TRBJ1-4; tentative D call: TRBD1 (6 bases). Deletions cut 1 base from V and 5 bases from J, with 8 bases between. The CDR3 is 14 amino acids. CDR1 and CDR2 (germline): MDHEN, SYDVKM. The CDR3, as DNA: TGTGCCAGCAGTTTATACAGGGCAAATGAAAAACTGTTTTTT. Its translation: CASSLYRANEKLFF.

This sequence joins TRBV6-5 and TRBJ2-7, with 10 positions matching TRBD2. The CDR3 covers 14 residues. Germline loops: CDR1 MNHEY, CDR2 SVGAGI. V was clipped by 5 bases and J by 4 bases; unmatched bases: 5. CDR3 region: CASSQREGPYEQYF. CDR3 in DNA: TGTGCCAGCAGTCAGCGGGAGGGCCCATACGAGCAGTACTTC.

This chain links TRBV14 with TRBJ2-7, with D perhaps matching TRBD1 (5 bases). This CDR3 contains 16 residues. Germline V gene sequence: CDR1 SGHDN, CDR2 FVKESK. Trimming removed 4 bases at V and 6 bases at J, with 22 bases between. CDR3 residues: CASSPYSQGTWGEQYF. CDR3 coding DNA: TGTGCCAGCAGCCCATACTCGCAGGGTACGTGGGGCGAGCAGTACTTC.

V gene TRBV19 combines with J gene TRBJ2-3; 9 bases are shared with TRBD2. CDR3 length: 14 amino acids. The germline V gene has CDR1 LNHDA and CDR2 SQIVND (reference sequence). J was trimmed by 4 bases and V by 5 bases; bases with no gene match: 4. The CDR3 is CASSGGRGADTQYF. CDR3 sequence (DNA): TGTGCCAGTAGTGGCGGGAGGGGTGCAGATACGCAGTATTTT.

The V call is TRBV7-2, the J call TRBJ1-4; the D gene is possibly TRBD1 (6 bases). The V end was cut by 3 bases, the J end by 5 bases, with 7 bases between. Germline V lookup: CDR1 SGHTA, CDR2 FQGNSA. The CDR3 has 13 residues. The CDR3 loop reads CASSFQGNEKLFF. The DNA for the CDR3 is TGTGCCAGCAGCTTCCAGGGGAATGAAAAACTGTTTTTT.

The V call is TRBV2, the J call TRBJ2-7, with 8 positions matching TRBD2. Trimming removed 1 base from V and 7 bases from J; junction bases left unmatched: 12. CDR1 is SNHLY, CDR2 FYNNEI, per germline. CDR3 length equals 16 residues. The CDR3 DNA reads TGTGCCAGCAGTGAAGACAAGCGGGAGTCATATGGAGAGCAGTACTTC. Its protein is CASSEDKRESYGEQYF.

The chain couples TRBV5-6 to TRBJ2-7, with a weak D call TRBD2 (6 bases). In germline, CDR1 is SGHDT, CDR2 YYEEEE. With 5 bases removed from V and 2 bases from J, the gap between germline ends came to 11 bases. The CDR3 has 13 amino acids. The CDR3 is CASSRDLPYEQYF. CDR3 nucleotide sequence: TGTGCCAGCAGTCGGGACTTACCCTACGAGCAGTACTTC.

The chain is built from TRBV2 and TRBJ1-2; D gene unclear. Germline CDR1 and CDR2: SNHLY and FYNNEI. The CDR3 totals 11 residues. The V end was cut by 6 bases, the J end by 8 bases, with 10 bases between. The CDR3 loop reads CASRRVEGYTF. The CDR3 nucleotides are TGTGCCAGCAGGAGGGTTGAGGGCTACACCTTC.

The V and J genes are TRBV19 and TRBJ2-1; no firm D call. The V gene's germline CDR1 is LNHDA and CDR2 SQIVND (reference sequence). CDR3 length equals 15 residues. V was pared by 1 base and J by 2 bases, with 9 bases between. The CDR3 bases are TGTGCCAGTAGTATAGGGCAGTCCCCCTACAATGAGCAGTTCTTC. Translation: CASSIGQSPYNEQFF. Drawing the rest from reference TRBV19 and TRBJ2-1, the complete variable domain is DGGITQSPKYLFRKEGQNVTLSCEQNLNHDAMYWYRQDPGQGLRLIYYSQIVNDFQKGDIAEGYSVSREKKESFPLTVTSAQKNPTAFYLCASSIGQSPYNEQFFGPGTRLTVL.

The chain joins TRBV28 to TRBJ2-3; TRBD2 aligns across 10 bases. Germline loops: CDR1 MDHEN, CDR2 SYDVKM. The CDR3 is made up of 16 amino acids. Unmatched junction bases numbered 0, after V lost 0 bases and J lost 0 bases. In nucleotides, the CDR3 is TGTGCCAGCAGTTTATGGACTAGCGGGAGCACAGATACGCAGTATTTT. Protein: CASSLWTSGSTDTQYF.

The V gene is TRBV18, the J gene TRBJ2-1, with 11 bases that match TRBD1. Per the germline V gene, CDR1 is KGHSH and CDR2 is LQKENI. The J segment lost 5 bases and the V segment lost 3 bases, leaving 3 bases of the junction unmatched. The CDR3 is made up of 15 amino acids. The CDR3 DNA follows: TGTGCCAGCTCACCGGGACAGGGGGTTGACAATGAGCAGTTCTTC. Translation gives CASSPGQGVDNEQFF.

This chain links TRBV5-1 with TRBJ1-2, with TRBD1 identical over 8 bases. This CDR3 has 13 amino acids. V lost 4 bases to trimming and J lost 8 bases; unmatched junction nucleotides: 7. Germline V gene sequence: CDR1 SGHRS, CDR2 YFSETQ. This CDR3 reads CASSPDRGPGYTF. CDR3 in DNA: TGCGCCAGCAGCCCAGACAGGGGTCCAGGCTACACCTTC.

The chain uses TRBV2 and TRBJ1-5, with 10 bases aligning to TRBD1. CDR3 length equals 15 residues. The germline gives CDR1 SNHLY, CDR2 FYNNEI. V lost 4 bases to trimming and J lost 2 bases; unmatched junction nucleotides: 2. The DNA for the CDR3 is TGTGCCAGCAGTGGCGGGACAGGGGGCAATCAGCCCCAGCATTTT. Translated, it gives CASSGGTGGNQPQHF.

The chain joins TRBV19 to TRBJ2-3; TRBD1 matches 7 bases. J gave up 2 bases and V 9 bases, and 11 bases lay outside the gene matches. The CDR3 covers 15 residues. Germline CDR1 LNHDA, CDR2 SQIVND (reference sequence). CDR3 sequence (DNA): TGTGCCAGGCAGAGACAGGGCCCCGACACAGATACGCAGTATTTT. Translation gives CARQRQGPDTDTQYF.